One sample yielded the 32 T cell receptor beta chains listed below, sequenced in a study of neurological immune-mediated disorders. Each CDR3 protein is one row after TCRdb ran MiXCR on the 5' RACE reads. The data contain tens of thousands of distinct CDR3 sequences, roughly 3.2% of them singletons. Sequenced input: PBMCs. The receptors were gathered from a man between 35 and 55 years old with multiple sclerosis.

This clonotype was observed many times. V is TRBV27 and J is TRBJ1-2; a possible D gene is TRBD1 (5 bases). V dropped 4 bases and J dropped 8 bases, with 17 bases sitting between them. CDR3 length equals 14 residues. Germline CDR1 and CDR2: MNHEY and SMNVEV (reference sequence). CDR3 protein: CASSSRPGLGGYTF. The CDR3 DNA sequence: TGTGCCAGCAGTTCCCGTCCAGGGCTGGGCGGCTACACCTTC.

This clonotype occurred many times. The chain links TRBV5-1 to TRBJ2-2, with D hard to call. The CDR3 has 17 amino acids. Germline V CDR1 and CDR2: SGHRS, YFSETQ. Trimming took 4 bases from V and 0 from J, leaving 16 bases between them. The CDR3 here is CASSHRASQANTGELFF. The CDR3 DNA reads TGCGCCAGCAGCCACCGGGCTTCACAAGCGAACACCGGGGAGCTGTTTTTT.

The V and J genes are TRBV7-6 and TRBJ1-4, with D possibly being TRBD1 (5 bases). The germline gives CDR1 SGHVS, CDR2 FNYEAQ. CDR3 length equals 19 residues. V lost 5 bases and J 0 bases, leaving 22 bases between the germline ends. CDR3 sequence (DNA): TGTGCCAGCAGCCCACAGGATTATGGAGGCGGTGCAACTAATGAAAAACTGTTTTTT. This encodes CASSPQDYGGGATNEKLFF.

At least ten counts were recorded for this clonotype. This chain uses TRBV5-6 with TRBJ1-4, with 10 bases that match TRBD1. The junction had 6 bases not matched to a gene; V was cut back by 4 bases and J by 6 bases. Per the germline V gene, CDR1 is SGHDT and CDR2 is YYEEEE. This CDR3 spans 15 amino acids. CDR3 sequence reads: CASSRAGTGDEKLFF. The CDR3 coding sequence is TGTGCCAGCAGCCGTGCCGGGACAGGGGATGAAAAACTGTTTTTT.

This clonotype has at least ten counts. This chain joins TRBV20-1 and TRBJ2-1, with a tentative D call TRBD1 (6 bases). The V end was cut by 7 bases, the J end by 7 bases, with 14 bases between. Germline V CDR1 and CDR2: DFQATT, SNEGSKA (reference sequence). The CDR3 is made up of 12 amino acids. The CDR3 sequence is CSVARGRNEQFF. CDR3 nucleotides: TGCAGTGTTGCCAGGGGAAGGAATGAGCAGTTCTTC.

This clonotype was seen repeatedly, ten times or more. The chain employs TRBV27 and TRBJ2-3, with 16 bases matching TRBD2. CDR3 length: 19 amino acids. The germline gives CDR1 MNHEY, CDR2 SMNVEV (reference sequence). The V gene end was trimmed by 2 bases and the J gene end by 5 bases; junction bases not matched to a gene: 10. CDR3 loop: CASSLPPGTSGRAGDTQYF. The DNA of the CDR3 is TGTGCCAGCAGTTTACCCCCTGGGACTAGCGGGAGGGCCGGAGATACGCAGTATTTT.

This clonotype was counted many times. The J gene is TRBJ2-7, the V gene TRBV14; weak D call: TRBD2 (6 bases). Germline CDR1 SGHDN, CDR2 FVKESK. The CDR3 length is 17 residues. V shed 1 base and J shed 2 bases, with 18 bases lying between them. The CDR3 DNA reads TGTGCCAGCAGCCAAGGACGGTCGGCGCGGGATCCCTACGAGCAGTACTTC. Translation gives CASSQGRSARDPYEQYF. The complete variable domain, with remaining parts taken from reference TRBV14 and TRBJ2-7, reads EAGVTQFPSHSVIEKGQTVTLRCDPISGHDNLYWYRRVMGKEIKFLLHFVKESKQDESGMPNNRFLAERTGGTYSTLKVQPAELEDSGVYFCASSQGRSARDPYEQYFGPGTRLTVT.

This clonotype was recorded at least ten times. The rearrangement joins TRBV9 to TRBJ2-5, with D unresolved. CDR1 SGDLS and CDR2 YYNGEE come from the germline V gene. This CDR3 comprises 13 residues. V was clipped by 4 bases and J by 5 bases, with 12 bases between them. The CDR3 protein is CASSLYGSETQYF. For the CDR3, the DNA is TGTGCCAGCAGCCTATACGGGTCGGAGACCCAGTACTTC.

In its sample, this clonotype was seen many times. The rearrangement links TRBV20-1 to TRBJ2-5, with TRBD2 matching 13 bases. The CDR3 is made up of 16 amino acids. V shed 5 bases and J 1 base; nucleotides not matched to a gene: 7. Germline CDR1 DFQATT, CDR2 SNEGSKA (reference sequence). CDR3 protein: CSALGTSGTLQETQYF. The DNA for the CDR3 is TGCAGTGCTCTCGGGACTAGCGGGACCCTCCAAGAGACCCAGTACTTC.

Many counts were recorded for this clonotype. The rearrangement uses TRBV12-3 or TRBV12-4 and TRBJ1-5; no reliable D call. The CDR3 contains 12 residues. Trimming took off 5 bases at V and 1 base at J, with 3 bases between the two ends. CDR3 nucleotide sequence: TGTGCCAGCAGTCAGAGCAATCAGCCCCAGCATTTT. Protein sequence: CASSQSNQPQHF.

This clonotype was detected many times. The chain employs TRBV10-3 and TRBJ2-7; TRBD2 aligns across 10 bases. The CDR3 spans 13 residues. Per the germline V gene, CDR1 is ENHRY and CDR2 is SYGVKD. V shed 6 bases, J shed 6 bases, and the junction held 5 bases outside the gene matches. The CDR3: CAISPGTSAEQYF. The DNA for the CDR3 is TGTGCCATCAGCCCCGGGACTAGCGCCGAGCAGTACTTC.

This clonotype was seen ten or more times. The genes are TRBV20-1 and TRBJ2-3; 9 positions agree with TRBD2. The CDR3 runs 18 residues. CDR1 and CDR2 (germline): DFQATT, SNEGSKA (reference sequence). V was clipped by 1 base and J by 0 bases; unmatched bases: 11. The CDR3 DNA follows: TGCAGTGCTAGAGGGGTTAGCGGGGGCCGAGCTAGCACAGATACGCAGTATTTT. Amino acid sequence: CSARGVSGGRASTDTQYF.

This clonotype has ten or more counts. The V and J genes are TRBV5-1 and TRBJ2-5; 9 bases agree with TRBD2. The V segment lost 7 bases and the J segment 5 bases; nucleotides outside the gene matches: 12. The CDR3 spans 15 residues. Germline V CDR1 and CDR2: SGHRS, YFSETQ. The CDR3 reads CASETGLAVGETQYF. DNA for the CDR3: TGCGCCAGCGAAACGGGACTAGCAGTTGGGGAGACCCAGTACTTC.

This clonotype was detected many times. The CDR3 region has the DNA TGTGCCAGCAGCTTAATGGGGCGGAGGGCCGGCGAGCAGTACTTC. Its translation is CASSLMGRRAGEQYF. The chain links TRBV7-2 to TRBJ2-7; TRBD2 might be the D (6 bases). Trimming took off 2 bases at V and 6 bases at J, with 17 bases between the two ends. CDR3 length equals 15 residues. From germline, CDR1 is SGHTA and CDR2 FQGNSA.

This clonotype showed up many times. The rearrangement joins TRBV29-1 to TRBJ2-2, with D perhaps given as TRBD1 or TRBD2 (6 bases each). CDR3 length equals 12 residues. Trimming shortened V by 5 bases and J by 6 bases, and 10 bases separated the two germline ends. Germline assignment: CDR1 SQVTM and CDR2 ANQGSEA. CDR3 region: CSVIGGPGELFF. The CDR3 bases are TGCAGCGTTATAGGGGGGCCCGGGGAGCTGTTTTTT.

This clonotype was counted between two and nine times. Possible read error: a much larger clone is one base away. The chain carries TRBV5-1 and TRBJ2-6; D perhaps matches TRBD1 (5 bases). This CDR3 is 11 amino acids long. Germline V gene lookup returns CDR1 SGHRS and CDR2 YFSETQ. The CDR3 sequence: CASSGAKVLTF. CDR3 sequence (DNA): TGCGCCAGCTCTGGGGCCAAAGTCCTGACTTTC.

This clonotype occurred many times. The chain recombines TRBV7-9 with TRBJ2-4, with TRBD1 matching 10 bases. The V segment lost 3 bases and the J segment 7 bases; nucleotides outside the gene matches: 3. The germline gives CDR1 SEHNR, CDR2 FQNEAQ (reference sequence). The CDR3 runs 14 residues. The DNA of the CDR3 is TGTGCCAGCAGCTTCGACAGGGGGCTGAACATTCAGTACTTC. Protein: CASSFDRGLNIQYF.

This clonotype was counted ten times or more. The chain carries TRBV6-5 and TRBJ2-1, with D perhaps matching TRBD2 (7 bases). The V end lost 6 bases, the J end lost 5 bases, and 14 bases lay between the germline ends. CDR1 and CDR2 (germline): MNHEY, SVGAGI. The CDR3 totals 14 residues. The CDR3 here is CASSPGGHHNEQFF. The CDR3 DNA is TGTGCCAGCAGCCCCGGGGGGCACCACAATGAGCAGTTCTTC.

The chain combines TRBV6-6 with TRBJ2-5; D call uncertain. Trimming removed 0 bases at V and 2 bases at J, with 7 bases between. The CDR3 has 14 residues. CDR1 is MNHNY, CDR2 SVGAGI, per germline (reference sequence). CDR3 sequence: CASSYSGLQETQYF. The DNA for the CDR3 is TGTGCCAGCAGTTACTCAGGCCTTCAAGAGACCCAGTACTTC.

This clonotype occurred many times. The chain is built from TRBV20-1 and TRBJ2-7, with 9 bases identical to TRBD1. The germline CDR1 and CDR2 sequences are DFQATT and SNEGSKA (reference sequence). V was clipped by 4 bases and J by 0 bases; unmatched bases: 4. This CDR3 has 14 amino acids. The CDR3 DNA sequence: TGCAGTGCTATGGACAGGGGTGTCTCCTACGAGCAGTACTTC. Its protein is CSAMDRGVSYEQYF.

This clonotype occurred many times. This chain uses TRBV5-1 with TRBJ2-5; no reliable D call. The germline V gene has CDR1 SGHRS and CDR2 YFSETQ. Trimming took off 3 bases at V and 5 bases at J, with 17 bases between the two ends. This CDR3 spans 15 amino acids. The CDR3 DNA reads TGCGCCAGCAGCTCCCGGACCGGCGGAATGGAGACCCAGTACTTC. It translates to CASSSRTGGMETQYF.

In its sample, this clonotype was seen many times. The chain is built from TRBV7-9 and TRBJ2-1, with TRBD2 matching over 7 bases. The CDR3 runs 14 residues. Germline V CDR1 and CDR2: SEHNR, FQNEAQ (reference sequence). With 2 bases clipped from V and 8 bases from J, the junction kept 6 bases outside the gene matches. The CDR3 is CASSLRSGVDEQFF. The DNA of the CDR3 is TGTGCCAGCAGCTTAAGAAGCGGGGTCGATGAGCAGTTCTTC.

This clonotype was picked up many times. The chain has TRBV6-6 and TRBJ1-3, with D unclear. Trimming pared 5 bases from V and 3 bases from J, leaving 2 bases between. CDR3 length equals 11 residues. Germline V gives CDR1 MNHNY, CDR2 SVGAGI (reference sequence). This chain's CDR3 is CASSVGNTIYF. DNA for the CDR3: TGTGCCAGCAGTGTTGGAAACACCATATATTTT.

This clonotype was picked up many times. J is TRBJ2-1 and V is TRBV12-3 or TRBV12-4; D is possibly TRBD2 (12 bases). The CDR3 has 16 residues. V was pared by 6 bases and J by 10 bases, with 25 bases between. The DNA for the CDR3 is TGTGCCAGCAGCCGGACAGGGGGCCTAGCGGGAGGGGAGCAGTTCTTC. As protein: CASSRTGGLAGGEQFF.

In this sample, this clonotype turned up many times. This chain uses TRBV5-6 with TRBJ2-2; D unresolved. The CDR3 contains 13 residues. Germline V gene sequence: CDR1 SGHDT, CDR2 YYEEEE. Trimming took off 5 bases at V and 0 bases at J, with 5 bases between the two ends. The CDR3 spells CASRLANTGELFF. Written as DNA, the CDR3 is TGTGCCAGCAGGCTAGCGAACACCGGGGAGCTGTTTTTT.

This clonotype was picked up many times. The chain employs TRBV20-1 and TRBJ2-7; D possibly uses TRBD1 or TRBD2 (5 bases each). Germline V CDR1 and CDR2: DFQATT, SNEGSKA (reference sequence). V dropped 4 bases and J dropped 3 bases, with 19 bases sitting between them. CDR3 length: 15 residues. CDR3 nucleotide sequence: TGCAGTGCTACCGTCCCCGGGGACCCCAACTACGAGCAGTACTTC. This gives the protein CSATVPGDPNYEQYF.

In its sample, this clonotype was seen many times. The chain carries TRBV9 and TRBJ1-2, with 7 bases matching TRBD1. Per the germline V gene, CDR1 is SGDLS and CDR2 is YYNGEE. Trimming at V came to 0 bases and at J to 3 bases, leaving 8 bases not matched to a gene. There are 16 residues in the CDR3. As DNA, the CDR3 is TGTGCCAGCAGCGTAGGGGGTGGGACAGTCGACTATGGCTACACCTTC. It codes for CASSVGGGTVDYGYTF.

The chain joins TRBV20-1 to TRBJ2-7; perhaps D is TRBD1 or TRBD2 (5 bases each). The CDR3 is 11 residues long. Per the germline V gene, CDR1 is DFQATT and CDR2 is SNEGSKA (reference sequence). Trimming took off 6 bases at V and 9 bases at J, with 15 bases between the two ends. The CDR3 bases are TGCAGTGCCATCGGGGCATGGCGGCAGTACTTC. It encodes CSAIGAWRQYF.

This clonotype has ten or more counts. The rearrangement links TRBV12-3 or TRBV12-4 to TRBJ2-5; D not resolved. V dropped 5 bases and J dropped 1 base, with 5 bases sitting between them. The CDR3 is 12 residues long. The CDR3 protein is CASSAVQETQYF. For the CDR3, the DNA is TGTGCCAGCAGTGCAGTCCAAGAGACCCAGTACTTC.

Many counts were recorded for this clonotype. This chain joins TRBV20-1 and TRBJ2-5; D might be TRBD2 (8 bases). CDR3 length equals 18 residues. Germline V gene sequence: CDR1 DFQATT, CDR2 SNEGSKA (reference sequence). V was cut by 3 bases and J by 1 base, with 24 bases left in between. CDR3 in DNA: TGCAGTGCTAGTACGTCGAAGGGGGCGGGAGGCATCCAAGAGACCCAGTACTTC. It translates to CSASTSKGAGGIQETQYF.

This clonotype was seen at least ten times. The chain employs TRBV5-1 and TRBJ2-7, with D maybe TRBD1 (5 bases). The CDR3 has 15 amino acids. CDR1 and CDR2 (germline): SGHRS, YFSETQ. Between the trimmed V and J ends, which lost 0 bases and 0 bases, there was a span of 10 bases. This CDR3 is CASSLDGAPSYEQYF. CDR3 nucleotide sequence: TGCGCCAGCAGCTTGGATGGGGCCCCCTCCTACGAGCAGTACTTC.

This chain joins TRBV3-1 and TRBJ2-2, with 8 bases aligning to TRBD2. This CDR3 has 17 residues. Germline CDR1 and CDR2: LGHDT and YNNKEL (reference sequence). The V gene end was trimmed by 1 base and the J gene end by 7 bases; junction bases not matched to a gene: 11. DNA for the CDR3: TGTGCCAGCAGCCAAGCTTTCCGGGCGGGGGGTAACGGGGAGCTGTTTTTT. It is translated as CASSQAFRAGGNGELFF.